This TCR beta chain came from a study of tissue T cells after allogeneic stem cell transplantation. Some clones are missing from TCRdb's copy, which holds only in-frame ones; the method was immunoSEQ multiplex PCR. The repertoire consists of tens of thousands of clones, with roughly 92% occurring once and the leading ten covering 3.8%. Points from the study as a whole: Motif-based clustering found tissue-specific repertoire signatures shared across patients, though few clones were shared. Alloreactivity or antigen specificity of tissue TCRs was not determined; some clones might be host cells.

Comment on this clone: Antigen specificity is unknown.

The sequence came from a woman aged 35-75 years who later had graft-versus-host disease after an allogeneic stem cell transplant. Sequences were derived from blood, sampled before transplantation.

The CDR3 here is CASSSGQRGYTF. As DNA, the CDR3 is TGTGCCAGCAGCTCGGGACAGCGCGGCTACACCTTC. The chain employs TRBV6-2 or TRBV6-3 and TRBJ1-2; 7 bases map to TRBD1. V shed 6 bases, J shed 8 bases, and the junction held 6 bases outside the gene matches. The CDR3 is 12 amino acids. Germline CDR1 MNHEY, CDR2 SVGEGT.